Below, 11 T cell receptor beta chains from the same sample are listed, as sequenced in a study of OX40 agonist ivuxolimab in advanced cancers. Profiled with immunoSEQ multiplex PCR; TCRdb holds only in-frame clones, not every one. The sample shows about 59,000 clones, around nine tenths of them seen only once. Here the sequenced sample was CD4+ or CD8+ T cells sorted from blood, taken in a trial of the OX40 agonist ivuxolimab. These receptors came from an adult with an advanced solid tumor such as melanoma, head and neck, liver or kidney cancer.

The genes are TRBV27 and TRBJ2-1; 7 positions agree with TRBD2. The CDR3 totals 14 residues. The V segment lost 10 bases and the J segment 4 bases; nucleotides outside the gene matches: 10. Germline CDR1 reads MNHEY; CDR2 reads SMNVEV (reference sequence). The CDR3 DNA reads TGTGCCACCAAGGTGGCGGGAGCTTACAATGAGCAGTTCTTC. Amino acid sequence: CATKVAGAYNEQFF.

The chain uses TRBV19 and TRBJ2-5, with 8 bases aligning to TRBD1. The germline gives CDR1 LNHDA, CDR2 SQIVND (reference sequence). The ends lost 6 bases at V and 3 bases at J; junction bases unmatched: 6. The CDR3 loop spans 14 amino acids. As DNA, the CDR3 is TGTGCCAGTAGGCAAGGACAGGGAGAAGAGACCCAGTACTTC. Translation gives CASRQGQGEETQYF.

This clone was recorded once. V gene TRBV25-1 combines with J gene TRBJ2-3, with TRBD2 identical over 12 bases. Germline CDR1 reads MGHDK; CDR2 reads SYGVNS. There are 16 residues in the CDR3. Losses at the gene ends were 4 bases for V and 2 bases for J; bases not matched to a gene: 4. This CDR3 reads CASSGTSGGLTDTQYF. The CDR3 coding sequence is TGTGCCAGCAGTGGTACTAGCGGGGGGCTCACAGATACGCAGTATTTT.

The rearrangement joins TRBV6-5 to TRBJ2-5; the match to TRBD2 covers 10 bases. CDR1 and CDR2 (germline): MNHEY, SVGAGI. The CDR3 totals 16 residues. V gave up 4 bases and J gave up 2 bases; unmatched junction bases: 7. The CDR3 DNA follows: TGTGCCAGCAGTTTTCTTTTAGCGGGAGGACAAGAGACCCAGTACTTC. This encodes CASSFLLAGGQETQYF.

This rearrangement joins TRBV9 to TRBJ2-5; 7 positions agree with TRBD1. CDR3 length: 15 amino acids. The junction had 9 bases not matched to a gene; V was cut back by 4 bases and J by 3 bases. Germline CDR1 reads SGDLS; CDR2 reads YYNGEE. This chain's CDR3 is CASSPFGQDEETQYF. As DNA, the CDR3 is TGTGCCAGCAGCCCCTTCGGACAGGACGAAGAGACCCAGTACTTC.

The V gene is TRBV29-1, the J gene TRBJ2-7; weak D call: TRBD1 (5 bases). The germline CDR1 and CDR2 sequences are SQVTM and ANQGSEA. Deletions cut 7 bases from V and 6 bases from J, with 16 bases between. The CDR3 contains 12 residues. The CDR3 here is CSASSTAGEQYF. As DNA, the CDR3 is TGCAGCGCCAGCTCGACAGCTGGCGAGCAGTACTTC.

Turning to this clone: Just one base apart from a much larger clone, this may be a read error. The chain combines TRBV4-2 with TRBJ1-3; D is ambiguous. CDR3 length: 15 amino acids. The V and J ends lost 0 bases and 2 bases respectively, with 8 bases between them. CDR1 is LGHNA and CDR2 is YNFKEQ in the germline V gene. The CDR3 sequence: CASSQERSPGNTIYF. As DNA, the CDR3 is TGTGCCAGCAGCCAAGAGCGGAGCCCTGGAAACACCATATATTTT.

The chain combines TRBV6-6 with TRBJ1-5, with 9 positions matching TRBD1. In germline, CDR1 is MNHNY, CDR2 SVGAGI (reference sequence). The V segment lost 5 bases and the J segment 9 bases; nucleotides outside the gene matches: 11. The CDR3 has 15 residues. DNA of the CDR3: TGTGCCAGCAGTCGCCAACCGGGACAGGGTTGGCCCCAGCATTTT. Its protein is CASSRQPGQGWPQHF.

J is TRBJ2-5 and V is TRBV7-2; 9 positions agree with TRBD2. The ends lost 2 bases at V and 5 bases at J; junction bases unmatched: 12. Germline V gives CDR1 SGHTA, CDR2 FQGNSA. This CDR3 spans 17 amino acids. Here the CDR3 reads CASSLNGIAGVGETQYF. DNA of the CDR3: TGTGCCAGCAGCTTAAATGGTATAGCGGGAGTCGGGGAGACCCAGTACTTC.

This chain connects TRBV10-3 to TRBJ2-3, with 8 nucleotides matching TRBD1. Germline-derived CDR1 and CDR2 are ENHRY and SYGVKD. The CDR3 loop spans 13 amino acids. J lost 0 bases, V lost 11 bases, and 4 bases had no gene match. The CDR3 nucleotides read TGTGCCTTCGGACAGGGTAGCACAGATACGCAGTATTTT. Translating gives CAFGQGSTDTQYF.

The chain recombines TRBV30 with TRBJ2-7; 8 bases are a match to TRBD1. Per the germline V gene, CDR1 is GTSNPN and CDR2 is SVGIG (reference sequence). CDR3 length equals 14 residues. V gave up 5 bases and J gave up 3 bases; unmatched junction bases: 9. DNA of the CDR3: TGTGCCTGGGGGGGACAGGCTCCTATCTACGAGCAGTACTTC. This sequence encodes CAWGGQAPIYEQYF.